This T cell receptor beta chain was obtained from a study of CD8 T cells in ankylosing spondylitis. This clonotype was seen only a few times. No antigen is known for it. Study results and limitations: A motif of 7 to 9 highly homologous TCR beta variants was seen as apparently characteristic of ankylosing spondylitis blood. A number of the motif variants had already been described in reactive arthritis synovial fluid and blood. Within matched ankylosing spondylitis synovial fluid, disease-linked clones were reportedly significantly enriched.

Trimming cost V 4 bases and J 6 bases, with 17 bases left between them. The germline V gene encodes CDR1 SGHVS and CDR2 FNYEAQ. The CDR3 is 15 amino acids. Making the TCR beta libraries involved quantitative 5'-RACE with molecular barcodes. One entry per CDR3 protein results from TCRdb running MiXCR on the 5' RACE reads. The repertoire holds about 130,000 distinct CDR3 sequences, with roughly 15% as singletons. V is TRBV7-6 and J is TRBJ2-3; D is perhaps TRBD1 or TRBD2 (6 bases each). The sequence derives from a female donor with ankylosing spondylitis or in good health (not recorded which). Sequenced material: blood, either unsorted or a sorted T cell fraction (not recorded which). CDR3 residues: CASSSTRGPWDTQYF. CDR3 bases: TGTGCCAGCAGCTCAACCCGGGGGCCCTGGGATACGCAGTATTTT.